These 28 T cell receptor beta chains were sequenced from one sample in a study of PD-1 blockade in classical Hodgkin lymphoma. Clones were sequenced by immunoSEQ multiplex PCR, and TCRdb holds only the in-frame ones, with some missing. Counted here are roughly 150,000 clones, approximately 80% occurring once; the ten biggest clones make up approximately 9.6%. In every patient, relapse followed autologous stem cell transplantation, while exposure to brentuximab vedotin differed. The sequences come from peripheral blood mononuclear cells (PBMCs), collected before the second cycle of nivolumab. All receptors come from a human donor with classical Hodgkin lymphoma.

V is TRBV6-1 and J is TRBJ2-5, with 7 bases aligning to TRBD1. V gave up 2 bases and J gave up 1 base; unmatched junction bases: 7. There are 16 residues in the CDR3. CDR1 MNHNS and CDR2 SASEGT come from the germline V gene. The CDR3: CASSEYRGVSQETQYF. As DNA, the CDR3 is TGTGCCAGCAGTGAATACAGGGGTGTAAGCCAAGAGACCCAGTACTTC.

This clone showed up just once. V usage is TRBV19 and J usage is TRBJ1-1; D is unresolved. Trimming shortened V by 7 bases and J by 5 bases, and 17 bases separated the two germline ends. This CDR3 is built from 14 residues. Germline CDR1 and CDR2: LNHDA and SQIVND (reference sequence). The CDR3 DNA follows: TGTGCCAGTATATTCCACTGGCTTAGGACTGAAGCTTTCTTT. Its translation is CASIFHWLRTEAFF.

This clone appeared many times. The genes are TRBV19 and TRBJ2-7; possibly TRBD2 for D (6 bases). The CDR3 is made up of 11 amino acids. The germline gives CDR1 LNHDA, CDR2 SQIVND (reference sequence). V gave up 8 bases and J gave up 3 bases, with 8 bases separating them. DNA of the CDR3: TGTGCCAGTGGGACTCACTACGAGCAGTACTTC. Encoded protein: CASGTHYEQYF.

The chain joins TRBV6-5 to TRBJ2-1, with TRBD2 matching over 11 bases. Germline values: CDR1 MNHEY, CDR2 SVGAGI. The CDR3 loop spans 15 amino acids. V trimming: 6 bases; J trimming: 6 bases; junction bases outside the gene matches: 7. The CDR3 region has the DNA TGTGCCAGCAGATTAGCGGGAGGGCCGGTCAATGAGCAGTTCTTC. The encoded protein is CASRLAGGPVNEQFF.

The V gene is TRBV28, the J gene TRBJ1-2; D call uncertain. From germline, CDR1 is MDHEN and CDR2 SYDVKM. The CDR3 runs 11 residues. The V end was cut by 7 bases, the J end by 4 bases, with 7 bases between. CDR3 nucleotides: TGTGCCAGCAACAGATTCTATGGCTACACCTTC. Its translation is CASNRFYGYTF.

The genes are TRBV6-5 and TRBJ1-4; TRBD1 agrees at 9 bases. In germline, CDR1 is MNHEY, CDR2 SVGAGI. V shed 0 bases, J shed 7 bases, and the junction held 6 bases outside the gene matches. There are 16 residues in the CDR3. CDR3 in amino acids: CASSYSTGGLFEKLFF. The CDR3 DNA reads as TGTGCCAGCAGTTACTCGACAGGGGGGCTTTTTGAAAAACTGTTTTTT.

The chain recombines TRBV10-3 with TRBJ1-2, with D perhaps TRBD1 (5 bases). The CDR3 covers 15 residues. Looked up from germline, CDR1 is ENHRY and CDR2 is SYGVKD. V shed 3 bases and J shed 6 bases, with 17 bases lying between them. This CDR3 reads CAISEFEGRVDGYTF. The CDR3 DNA sequence: TGTGCCATCAGTGAATTTGAGGGGCGCGTCGATGGCTACACCTTC.

The V and J genes are TRBV9 and TRBJ2-2; 11 bases are a match to TRBD2. Germline V lookup: CDR1 SGDLS, CDR2 YYNGEE. CDR3 size: 16 residues. V was clipped by 4 bases and J by 3 bases; unmatched bases: 5. The CDR3 loop is CASSTGTSGYTGELFF. The CDR3, as DNA: TGTGCCAGCAGCACCGGGACTAGCGGATACACCGGGGAGCTGTTTTTT. The full variable domain, completed using reference TRBV9 and TRBJ2-2, is DSGVTQTPKHLITATGQRVTLRCSPRSGDLSVYWYQQSLDQGLQFLIQYYNGEERAKGNILERFSAQQFPDLHSELNLSSLELGDSALYFCASSTGTSGYTGELFFGEGSRLTVL.

V gene TRBV7-6 combines with J gene TRBJ2-5; weak D call: TRBD1 (6 bases). CDR3 length: 13 residues. The germline CDR1 and CDR2 sequences are SGHVS and FNYEAQ. V lost 7 bases, J lost 1 base, and 10 bases lay in between. CDR3 sequence: CASKGQSQETQYF. The CDR3 coding sequence is TGTGCCAGCAAAGGACAGAGCCAAGAGACCCAGTACTTC. Full variable domain (remainder filled in from reference TRBV7-6 and TRBJ2-5): GAGVSQSPRYKVTKRGQDVALRCDPISGHVSLYWYRQALGQGPEFLTYFNYEAQQDKSGLPNDRFSAERPEGSISTLTIQRTEQRDSAMYRCASKGQSQETQYFGPGTRLLVL.

The sample holds one count of this clone. The V and J genes are TRBV10-3 and TRBJ1-2; weak D call: TRBD1 (5 bases). The CDR3 loop spans 13 amino acids. The ends were cut back, 4 bases at V and 6 bases at J, with 12 bases in the middle. Germline V gene sequence: CDR1 ENHRY, CDR2 SYGVKD. CDR3 residues: CAISGWDRDGYTF. In DNA form, the CDR3 reads TGTGCCATCAGTGGGTGGGACCGGGATGGCTACACCTTC.

The chain employs TRBV7-9 and TRBJ1-1; 8 nucleotides align to TRBD1. J lost 4 bases, V lost 5 bases, and 12 bases had no gene match. This CDR3 has 16 amino acids. Per the germline V gene, CDR1 is SEHNR and CDR2 is FQNEAQ (reference sequence). The DNA for the CDR3 is TGTGCCAGCAGCCCATTCACAGGGGGGAGTAGCACTGAAGCTTTCTTT. Amino acids: CASSPFTGGSSTEAFF.

V and J are TRBV7-9 and TRBJ2-3; the D is unclear. Germline V gives CDR1 SEHNR, CDR2 FQNEAQ (reference sequence). There are 16 residues in the CDR3. Between the trimmed V and J ends, which lost 2 bases and 0 bases, there was a span of 12 bases. The CDR3: CASSLPRLTSTDTQYF. CDR3 sequence (DNA): TGTGCCAGCAGCTTACCCAGACTGACTAGCACAGATACGCAGTATTTT.

V and J are TRBV19 and TRBJ2-2, with D perhaps matching TRBD1 (5 bases). Trimming left V 2 bases short and J 3 bases short, with 10 bases between. This CDR3 region has 15 residues. The germline V gene encodes CDR1 LNHDA and CDR2 SQIVND (reference sequence). The CDR3 protein is CASSIRLTDTGELFF. For the CDR3, the DNA is TGTGCCAGTAGTATACGTCTGACAGACACCGGGGAGCTGTTTTTT.

The CDR3 is CASSPRASGDQETQYF. CDR3 DNA: TGTGCCAGCAGCCCGAGGGCTAGCGGGGACCAAGAGACCCAGTACTTC. J is TRBJ2-5 and V is TRBV7-9, with TRBD2 matching over 9 bases. Trimming removed 5 bases from V and 0 bases from J; junction bases left unmatched: 7. This CDR3 is built from 16 residues. The germline V gene has CDR1 SEHNR and CDR2 FQNEAQ (reference sequence).

This clone was seen only once. The chain carries TRBV5-4 and TRBJ2-3, with D tentatively TRBD2 (5 bases). The V and J ends lost 3 bases and 0 bases respectively, with 8 bases between them. Germline assignment: CDR1 SGHNT and CDR2 YYREEE (reference sequence). CDR3 length: 14 residues. The CDR3 sequence is CASSSRGSTDTQYF. The CDR3 DNA is TGTGCCAGCAGCTCGAGAGGGAGCACAGATACGCAGTATTTT. The full variable domain, rest sourced from reference TRBV5-4 and TRBJ2-3, is ETGVTQSPTHLIKTRGQQVTLRCSSQSGHNTVSWYQQALGQGPQFIFQYYREEENGRGNFPPRFSGLQFPNYSSELNVNALELDDSALYLCASSSRGSTDTQYFGPGTRLTVL.

The CDR3 nucleotides are TGTGCCAGTAGTATATATGGGGCGAACTCCGGTCAGCCCCAGCATTTT. Its translation is CASSIYGANSGQPQHF. The chain recombines TRBV19 with TRBJ1-5; D is perhaps TRBD1 (5 bases). CDR1 LNHDA and CDR2 SQIVND come from the germline V gene (reference sequence). V shed 2 bases and J shed 6 bases, with 17 bases lying between them. There are 16 residues in the CDR3.

The rearrangement uses TRBV7-2 and TRBJ2-3; D call uncertain. CDR3 length: 14 amino acids. Germline V gives CDR1 SGHTA, CDR2 FQGNSA. V was trimmed by 1 base and J by 6 bases, leaving 11 bases between them. The CDR3 sequence: CASSLEPVLDTQYF. In nucleotides, the CDR3 is TGTGCCAGCAGCTTAGAGCCAGTGTTGGATACGCAGTATTTT.

The count of this clone is one. The chain is built from TRBV19 and TRBJ1-1, with a tentative D call TRBD1 (6 bases). In germline, CDR1 is LNHDA, CDR2 SQIVND (reference sequence). V was trimmed by 8 bases and J by 1 base, leaving 8 bases between them. The CDR3 is 12 amino acids. CDR3 amino acids: CASQGRNTEAFF. CDR3 nucleotide sequence: TGTGCCAGTCAGGGGAGGAACACTGAAGCTTTCTTT.

As for this clone: With a far larger clone one base away, a read error is the likely cause. The same CDR3 also results from other DNA sequences found in this sample. V gene TRBV5-4 combines with J gene TRBJ1-2, with D maybe TRBD1 (6 bases). Trimming removed 3 bases at V and 4 bases at J, with 10 bases between. Germline V gene sequence: CDR1 SGHNT, CDR2 YYREEE (reference sequence). The length of the CDR3 is 13 residues. CDR3 protein: CASSWDKSYGYTF. In nucleotides, the CDR3 is TGTGCCAGCAGCTGGGACAAAAGCTATGGCTACACCTTC.

V and J are TRBV4-1 and TRBJ1-1; a weak D match, TRBD1 (5 bases). The CDR3 spans 19 residues. V shed 0 bases and J shed 1 base, with 21 bases lying between them. Germline-derived CDR1 and CDR2 are MGHRA and YSYEKL. Here the CDR3 DNA reads TGCGCCAGCAGCCAAGATTTTGTTGGTTGGGGGATCAGGAACACTGAAGCTTTCTTT. Its protein is CASSQDFVGWGIRNTEAFF.

The chain links TRBV9 to TRBJ2-2; TRBD1 matches at 8 bases. The CDR3 has 12 residues. Germline-derived CDR1 and CDR2 are SGDLS and YYNGEE. The V and J ends lost 6 bases and 10 bases, in that order; junction bases with no gene match: 5. The CDR3 region has the DNA TGTGCCAGCAACGGACAGGGTGTGGAGCTGTTTTTT. Translated: CASNGQGVELFF.

This clone was detected only a few times. V gene TRBV18 combines with J gene TRBJ1-2; a possible D gene is TRBD1 (6 bases). Deletions cut 3 bases from V and 4 bases from J, with 12 bases between. The CDR3 length is 14 residues. The germline V gene encodes CDR1 KGHSH and CDR2 LQKENI. Here the CDR3 DNA reads TGTGCCAGCTCACCGGAAGGGACATTCTATGGCTACACCTTC. This encodes CASSPEGTFYGYTF.

Written as DNA, the CDR3 is TGTGCCAGCACCCTGGGGTGGGGAGGGGAAGAGCAGTACTTC. This codes for CASTLGWGGEEQYF. J is TRBJ2-7 and V is TRBV6-6; TRBD2 agrees at 7 bases. After removal of 7 bases from V and 7 bases from J, the junction contained 13 bases not matched to a gene. Germline lookup yields CDR1 MNHNY and CDR2 SVGAGI (reference sequence). The CDR3 runs 14 residues.

Judged by abundance, this clone is medium-sized. Distinct nucleotide sequences in the sample also encode this CDR3. The CDR3 sequence: CASSYSEVTEAFF. Written as DNA, the CDR3 is TGTGCCAGCAGTTACTCCGAAGTGACTGAAGCTTTCTTT. This chain connects TRBV6-5 to TRBJ1-1, with D unresolved. Per germline, CDR1 MNHEY and CDR2 SVGAGI. The CDR3 length is 13 residues. Trimming took 0 bases from V and 5 from J, leaving 7 bases between them.

The chain uses TRBV27 and TRBJ1-2; D perhaps matches TRBD1 (5 bases). Trimming cost V 3 bases and J 8 bases, with 13 bases left between them. The germline V gene encodes CDR1 MNHEY and CDR2 SMNVEV (reference sequence). This CDR3 comprises 13 residues. This chain's CDR3 is CASSFGAKEGYTF. In DNA form, the CDR3 reads TGTGCCAGCAGTTTCGGGGCCAAGGAGGGCTACACCTTC.

The V call is TRBV4-2, the J call TRBJ2-7; TRBD2 might be the D (6 bases). The germline CDR1 and CDR2 sequences are LGHNA and YNFKEQ. The germline V and J ends were trimmed by 0 bases and 3 bases, with 12 bases remaining between them. The CDR3 contains 15 residues. The CDR3 loop reads CASSQEFLGSYEQYF. The DNA for the CDR3 is TGTGCCAGCAGCCAAGAATTTCTCGGGAGCTACGAGCAGTACTTC.

The chain links TRBV19 to TRBJ2-3, with 9 bases identical to TRBD1. The CDR3 sequence is 15 residues long. CDR1 and CDR2 from the germline V gene are LNHDA and SQIVND (reference sequence). With 6 bases clipped from V and 3 bases from J, the junction kept 7 bases outside the gene matches. The CDR3 region has the DNA TGTGCCAGTAGCAGTGGGACAGGGTGGACAGATACGCAGTATTTT. It yields the protein CASSSGTGWTDTQYF.

The chain is built from TRBV2 and TRBJ1-6; 8 bases are a match to TRBD1. The CDR3 is made up of 14 amino acids. Trimming removed 5 bases from V and 6 bases from J; junction bases left unmatched: 3. The V gene's germline CDR1 is SNHLY and CDR2 FYNNEI. The DNA of the CDR3 is TGTGCCAGCAGTTCAGGGGGCGGTAATTCACCCCTCCACTTT. Residues: CASSSGGGNSPLHF.